This T cell receptor (beta chain) comes out of a study of cytomegalovirus exposure and HLA in healthy donors. Across the whole study: In a previous analysis, some 120 million unique TCR beta sequences were found from 150 million to 200 million T cells. Study findings and constraints: A list of roughly 180 TCR beta chains associated with cytomegalovirus was given. Later analysis suggested most CMV-associated TCR beta chains were HLA-restricted.

With 60 Vbeta and 13 Jbeta primers, the PCR was carried out. Only in-frame clones appear in the TCRdb table, and some are missing; sequencing was by immunoSEQ multiplex PCR. The sample lists roughly 180,000 clones; roughly 85% were seen once. CDR3 length: 20 residues. Trimming removed 0 bases from V and 7 bases from J, with 30 bases in between. In its sample, this clone was seen a few times. Its antigen is not known. The V call is TRBV6-7, the J call TRBJ1-1; the D is unclear. TRBV6-7 is assigned to the ORF class and has an uncertain function. The sequenced material came from PBMCs. This clonotype was sampled from a man aged 50-59 years in good health and CMV-seropositive. The CDR3 bases are TGTGCCAGCAGTTACTCGCGGGAGAGAGTGGACCGTCCAGGAGAAGGTGAAGCTTTCTTT. Amino acid sequence: CASSYSRERVDRPGEGEAFF.